This T cell receptor beta chain was identified during a study of lymphopenia after photon versus proton radiotherapy (dated by TCRdb to the late 2010s). About the investigation overall: The immunological effects of photon versus proton radiation therapy were compared in patients with gastrointestinal tumors who developed high-grade lymphopenia. The cohort comprised some 20 patients with gastrointestinal tumors who received either photon or proton therapy and then developed lymphopenia. The goal of the study was to characterize the differences between the two radiation modalities in how they affect the immune system.

Reading the germline V gene gives CDR1 SGHTA and CDR2 FQGNSA. Deletion took 6 bases off V and 5 bases off J, with a span of 17 bases between the germline ends. The CDR3 covers 14 residues, taking in both the cysteine and the phenylalanine. Only the CDR3 part of the read is kept: 42 bases, read in frame from the first base. Results the study describes overall, beyond this receptor: During treatment, patients who received proton therapy stayed relatively stable, whereas patients who received photon therapy lost naive T cells and TCR diversity and gained effector/memory populations. Across the cohort, a larger post-nadir drop in TCR diversity was inversely correlated with overall survival time among patients who died. After the lymphocyte count nadir, photon-treated repertoires showed oligoclonal expansion, especially of CD8+ Temra cells, which drove the drop in diversity. The survival association was examined only in patients who died, and the authors described better survival with proton therapy as a possibility, not as a demonstrated result.

A word on this clone: Which antigen it targets is not known. The record has no base qualities; no much larger clone is one base away.

Library preparation used the immunoSEQ multiplex PCR assay. T cell repertoires were profiled by deep sequencing of rearranged TCR beta loci, alongside multiparametric flow cytometry. TCRdb holds this immuneACCESS table with in-frame rearrangements only. Some clones are missing; in checked studies, unresolved V genes explain under half, and the rest has no known cause. A total of over 50,000 clones appear in this sample, approximately 83% of them only once. 2% to 3% of the sample lies in the top ten. The sequence was obtained from a man in his forties or fifties with gastric cancer. The rearrangement combines TRBV7-2 with TRBJ2-7; a tentative D call is TRBD1 (5 bases match). The sample was peripheral blood, taken from a patient treated with photon-based radiotherapy. The CDR3 loop reads CASSHQRQPDEQYF. The bases are TGTGCCAGCAGTCATCAGAGACAGCCAGACGAGCAGTACTTC. The CDR3, completed at both ends by the reference TRBV7-2 and TRBJ2-7 genes, gives the full variable domain GAGVSQSPSNKVTEKGKDVELRCDPISGHTALYWYRQSLGQGLEFLIYFQGNSAPDKSGLPSDRFSAERTGGSVSTLTIQRTQQEDSAVYLCASSHQRQPDEQYFGPGTRLTVT.